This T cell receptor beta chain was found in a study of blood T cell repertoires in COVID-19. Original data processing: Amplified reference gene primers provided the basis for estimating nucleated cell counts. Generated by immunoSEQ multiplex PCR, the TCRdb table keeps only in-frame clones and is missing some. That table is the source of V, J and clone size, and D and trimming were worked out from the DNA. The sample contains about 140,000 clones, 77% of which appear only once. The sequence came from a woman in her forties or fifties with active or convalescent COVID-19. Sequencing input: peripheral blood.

The CDR3 DNA follows: TGTGCCAGCTCACCACTGGGAGGGCGGGACAATGAGCAGTTCTTC. Amino acids: CASSPLGGRDNEQFF. V is TRBV18 and J is TRBJ2-1; 7 bases are shared with TRBD2. V shed 1 base and J 5 bases; nucleotides not matched to a gene: 5. The CDR3 sequence is 15 residues long. CDR1 is KGHSH, CDR2 LQKENI, per germline.